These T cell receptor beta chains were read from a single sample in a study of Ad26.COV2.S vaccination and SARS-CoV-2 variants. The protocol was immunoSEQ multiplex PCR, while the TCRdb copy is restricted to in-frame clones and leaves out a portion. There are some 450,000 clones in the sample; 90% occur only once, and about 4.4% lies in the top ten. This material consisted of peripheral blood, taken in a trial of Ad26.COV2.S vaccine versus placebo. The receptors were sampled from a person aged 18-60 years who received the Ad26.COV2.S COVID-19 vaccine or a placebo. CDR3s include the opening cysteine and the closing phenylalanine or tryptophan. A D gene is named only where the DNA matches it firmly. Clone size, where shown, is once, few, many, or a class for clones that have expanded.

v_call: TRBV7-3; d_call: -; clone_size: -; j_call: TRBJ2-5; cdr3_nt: TGTGCCAGCAGCGAAGGGCAGCAAGAGACCCAGTACTTC; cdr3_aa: CASSEGQQETQYF
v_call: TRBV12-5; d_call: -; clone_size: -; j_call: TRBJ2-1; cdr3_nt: TGTGCTAGTGCTTCGTGGAGGGAGCATGAGCAGTTCTTC; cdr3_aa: CASASWREHEQFF
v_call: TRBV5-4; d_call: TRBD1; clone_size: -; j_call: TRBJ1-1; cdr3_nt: TGTGCCAGCAGCTTGGGGGGACAGCAGAACACTGAAGCTTTCTTT; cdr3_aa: CASSLGGQQNTEAFF
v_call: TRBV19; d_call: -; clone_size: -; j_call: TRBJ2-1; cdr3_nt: TGTGCCAGTAGTATCAGGAGGGTAGGGTCCTACAATGAGCAGTTCTTC; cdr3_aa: CASSIRRVGSYNEQFF
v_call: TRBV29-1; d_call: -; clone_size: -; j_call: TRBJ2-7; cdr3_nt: TGCAGCGCCTCGACGGGAGCGTACGAGCAGTACTTC; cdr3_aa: CSASTGAYEQYF
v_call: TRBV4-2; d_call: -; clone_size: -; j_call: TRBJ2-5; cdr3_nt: TGTGCCAGCAGCCAAGGGAGGGGACAAGAGACCCAGTACTTC; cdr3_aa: CASSQGRGQETQYF
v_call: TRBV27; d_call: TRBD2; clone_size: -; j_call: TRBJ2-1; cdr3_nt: TGTGCCAGCCGACTAGCGGGAGAGTGGAATGAGCAGTTCTTC; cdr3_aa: CASRLAGEWNEQFF
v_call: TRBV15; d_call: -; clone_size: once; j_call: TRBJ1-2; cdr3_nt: TGTGCCACCAGTCAAGGGATTCAGTCTGGCTACACCTTC; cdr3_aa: CATSQGIQSGYTF
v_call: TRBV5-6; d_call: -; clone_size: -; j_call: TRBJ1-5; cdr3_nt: TGTGCCAGCAGCTTGTATAGTACAGGCACTCAGCCCCAGCATTTT; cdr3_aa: CASSLYSTGTQPQHF
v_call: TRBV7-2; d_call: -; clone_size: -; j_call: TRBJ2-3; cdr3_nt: TGTGCCAGCAGCACCGATCCACAGGGTTCAAATACGCAGTATTTT; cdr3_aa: CASSTDPQGSNTQYF
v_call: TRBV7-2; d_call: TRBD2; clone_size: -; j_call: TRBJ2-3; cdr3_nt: TGTGCCAGCAGCTCACGGACTAGCGGTTTCTCCAATTCAGATACGCAGTATTTT; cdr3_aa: CASSSRTSGFSNSDTQYF
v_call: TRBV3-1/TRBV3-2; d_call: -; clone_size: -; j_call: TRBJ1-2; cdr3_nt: TGTGCCAGCAGCCAAGTCTCTTCGTATGGCTACACCTTC; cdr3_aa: CASSQVSSYGYTF
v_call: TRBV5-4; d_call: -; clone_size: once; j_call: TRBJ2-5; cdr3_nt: TGTGCCAGCAGCTTGAGGGACGGACAAGAGACCCAGTACTTC; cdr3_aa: CASSLRDGQETQYF
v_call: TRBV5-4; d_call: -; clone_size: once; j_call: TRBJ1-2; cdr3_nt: TGTGCCAGCAGCTTGCGTCAGGGTAGGAACTATGGCTACACCTTC; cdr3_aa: CASSLRQGRNYGYTF
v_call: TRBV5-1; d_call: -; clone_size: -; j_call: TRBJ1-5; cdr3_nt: TGCGCCAGCAGCTTTTGGGGCGGTCAGCCCCAGCATTTT; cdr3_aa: CASSFWGGQPQHF
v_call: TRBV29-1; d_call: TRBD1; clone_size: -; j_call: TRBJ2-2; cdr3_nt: TGCAGCGCCCGACAGGGCGGCACCGGGGAGCTGTTTTTT; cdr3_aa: CSARQGGTGELFF
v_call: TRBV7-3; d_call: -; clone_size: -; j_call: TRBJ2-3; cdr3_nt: TGTGCCAGCAGCTCAATAGGCGGGGCGGGAGATACGCAGTATTTT; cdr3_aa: CASSSIGGAGDTQYF
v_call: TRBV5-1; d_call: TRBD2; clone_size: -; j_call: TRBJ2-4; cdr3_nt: TGCGCCAGCAGCTTGTGGTCTAGCGGAGGATCGCATTCCAAAAACATTCAGTACTTC; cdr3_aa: CASSLWSSGGSHSKNIQYF
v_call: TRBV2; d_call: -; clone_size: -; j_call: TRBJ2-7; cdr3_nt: TGTGCCAGCAGGGACCGATACTCCTACGAGCAGTACTTC; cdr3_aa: CASRDRYSYEQYF
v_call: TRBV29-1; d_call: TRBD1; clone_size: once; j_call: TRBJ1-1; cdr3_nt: TGCAGCGGGGGACAGGGGAACACTGAAGCTTTCTTT; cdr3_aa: CSGGQGNTEAFF
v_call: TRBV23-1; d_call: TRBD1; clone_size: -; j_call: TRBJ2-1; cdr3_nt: TGCGCCAGCAGTCAATCAACTTTAAGGGACAGGAGTGAGCAGTTCTTC; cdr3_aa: CASSQSTLRDRSEQFF
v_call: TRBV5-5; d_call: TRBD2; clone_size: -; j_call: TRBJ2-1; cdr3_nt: TGTGCCAGCAGCTTTAGGACAAATAGCGGGAGCAATGAGCAGTTCTTC; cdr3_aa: CASSFRTNSGSNEQFF
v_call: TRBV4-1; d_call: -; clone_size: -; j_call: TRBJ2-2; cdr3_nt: TGCGCCAGCAGCCAGACATGGCTAGCGCTTTACGGGGACACCGGGGAGCTGTTTTTT; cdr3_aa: CASSQTWLALYGDTGELFF
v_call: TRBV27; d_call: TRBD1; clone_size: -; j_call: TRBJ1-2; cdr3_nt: TGTGCCAGCAGTTCTGCCGGGACAGGGGACGGGGGCTACACCTTC; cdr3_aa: CASSSAGTGDGGYTF
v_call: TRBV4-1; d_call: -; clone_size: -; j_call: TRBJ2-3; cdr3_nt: TGCGCCAGCAGCCAAGATCCCCAGCCGAGCGGTAGCACAGATACGCAGTATTTT; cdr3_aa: CASSQDPQPSGSTDTQYF
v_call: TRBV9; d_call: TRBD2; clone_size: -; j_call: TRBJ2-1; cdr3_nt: TGTGCCAGCAGCGTAGCGGCTAGCGGGAACAATGAGCAGTTCTTC; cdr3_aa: CASSVAASGNNEQFF
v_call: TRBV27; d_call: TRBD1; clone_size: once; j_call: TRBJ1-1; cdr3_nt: TGTGCCAGCAGTTTAGTGGCAGGGGGCAGGAACACTGAAGCTTTCTTT; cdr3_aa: CASSLVAGGRNTEAFF
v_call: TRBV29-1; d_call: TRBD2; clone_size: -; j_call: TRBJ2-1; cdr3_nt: TGCAGCGTTGCCGGGAGGGCCCCCTACAATGAGCAGTTCTTC; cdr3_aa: CSVAGRAPYNEQFF
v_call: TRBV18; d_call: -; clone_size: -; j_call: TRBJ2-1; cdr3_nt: TGTGCCAGCTCACCAGCCGCTCTACAATACAATGAGCAGTTCTTC; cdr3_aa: CASSPAALQYNEQFF
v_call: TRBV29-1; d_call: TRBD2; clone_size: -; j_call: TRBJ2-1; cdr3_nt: TGCAGCGTTGAAGGCGGACGCGGACTAGCGTGGGGAGGCTCCTACAATGAGCAGTTCTTC; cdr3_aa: CSVEGGRGLAWGGSYNEQFF
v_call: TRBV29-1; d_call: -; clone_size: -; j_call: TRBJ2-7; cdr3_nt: TGCAGCGTTCTCAGCTCCTACGAGCAGTACTTC; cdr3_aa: CSVLSSYEQYF
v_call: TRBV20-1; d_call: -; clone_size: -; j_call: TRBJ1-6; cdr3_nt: TGCAGTGCTAGTACGGCAGTTCGAGGCTATAATTCACCCCTCCACTTT; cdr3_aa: CSASTAVRGYNSPLHF
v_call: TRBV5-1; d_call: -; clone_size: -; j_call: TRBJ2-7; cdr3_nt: TGCGCCAGCAGCTTCCGGGACGGATCCTACGAGCAGTACTTC; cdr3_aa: CASSFRDGSYEQYF
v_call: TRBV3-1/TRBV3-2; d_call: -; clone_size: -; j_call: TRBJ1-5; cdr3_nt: TGTGCCAGCAGCCAAGAACCGGACCCCGGGCCCCAGCATTTT; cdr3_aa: CASSQEPDPGPQHF
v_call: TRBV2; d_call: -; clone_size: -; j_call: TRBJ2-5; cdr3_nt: TGTGCCAGCAGTGAATTGGGGGACGATCAAGAGACCCAGTACTTC; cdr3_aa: CASSELGDDQETQYF
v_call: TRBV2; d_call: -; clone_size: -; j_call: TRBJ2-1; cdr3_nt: TGTGCCAGCAGTGAGAGGGGGGACTGGTACAATGAGCAGTTCTTC; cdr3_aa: CASSERGDWYNEQFF
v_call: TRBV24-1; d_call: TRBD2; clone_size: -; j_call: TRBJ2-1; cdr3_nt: TGTGCCACCAGTGATACTCCTAGCGGGAGGGCTAATGAGCAGTTCTTC; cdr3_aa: CATSDTPSGRANEQFF
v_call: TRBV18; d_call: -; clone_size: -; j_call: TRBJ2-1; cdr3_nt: TGTGCCAGCTCACCCCCAGGCTTAAGCTCCTACAATGAGCAGTTCTTC; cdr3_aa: CASSPPGLSSYNEQFF
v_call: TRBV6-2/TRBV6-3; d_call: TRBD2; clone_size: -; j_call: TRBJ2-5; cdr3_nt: TGTGCCAGCAGTTACGAGGTAGCGGGAGTTCGGGGAAGGGCCCAGTACTTC; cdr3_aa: CASSYEVAGVRGRAQYF
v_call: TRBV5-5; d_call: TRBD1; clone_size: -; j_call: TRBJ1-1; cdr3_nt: TGTGCCAGCAGCTTGAGTGGGTTGGGACAGGCGCCAACTGAAGCTTTCTTT; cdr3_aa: CASSLSGLGQAPTEAFF
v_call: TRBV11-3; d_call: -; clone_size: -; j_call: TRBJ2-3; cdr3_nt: TGTGCCAGCAGCTTACAAGGGGTGGAAGATACGCAGTATTTT; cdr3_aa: CASSLQGVEDTQYF
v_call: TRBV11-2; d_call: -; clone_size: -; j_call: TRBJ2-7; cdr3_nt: TGTGCCAGCAGCTTAGTGGCATCAGCCCCCTACGAGCAGTACTTC; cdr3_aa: CASSLVASAPYEQYF
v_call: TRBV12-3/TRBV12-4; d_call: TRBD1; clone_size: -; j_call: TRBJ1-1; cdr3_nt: TGTGCCAGCAGACTCACAGGGGTGAATGAAGCTTTCTTT; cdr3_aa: CASRLTGVNEAFF
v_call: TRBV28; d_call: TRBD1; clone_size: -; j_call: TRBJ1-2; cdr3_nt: TGTGCCATTCAGACAGGGAACTATGGCTACACCTTC; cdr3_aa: CAIQTGNYGYTF
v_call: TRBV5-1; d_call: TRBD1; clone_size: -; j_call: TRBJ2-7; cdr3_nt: TGCGCCAGCAGCTTGGGGGGCGGGACAGGGGTTGCCTACGAGCAGTACTTC; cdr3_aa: CASSLGGGTGVAYEQYF
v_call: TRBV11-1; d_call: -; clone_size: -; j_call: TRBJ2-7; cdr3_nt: TGTGCCAGCAGCTTAGCCAGGTCCTACGAGCAGTACTTC; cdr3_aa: CASSLARSYEQYF
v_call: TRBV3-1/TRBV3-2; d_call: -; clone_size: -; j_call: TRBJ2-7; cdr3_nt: TGTGCCAGCAGTCTAAGCCCGGGGGCGCCAGGGGAGGTGTACTACGAGCAGTACTTC; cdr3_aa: CASSLSPGAPGEVYYEQYF
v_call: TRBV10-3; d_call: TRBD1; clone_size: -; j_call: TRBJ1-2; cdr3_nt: TGTGCCATCAGTGACCGGGACAGGGTCTATGGCTACACCTTC; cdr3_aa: CAISDRDRVYGYTF
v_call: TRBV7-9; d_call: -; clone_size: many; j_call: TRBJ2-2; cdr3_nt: TGTGCCAGCAGCAACAGGGGACTATACACCCTTGACTTATCGAACACCGGGGAGCTGTTTTTT; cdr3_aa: CASSNRGLYTLDLSNTGELFF
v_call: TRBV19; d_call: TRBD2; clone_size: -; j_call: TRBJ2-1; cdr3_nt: TGTGCCAGTAGTAGGGGTCTAGCGGGAGGTTACAATGAGCAGTTCTTC; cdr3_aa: CASSRGLAGGYNEQFF
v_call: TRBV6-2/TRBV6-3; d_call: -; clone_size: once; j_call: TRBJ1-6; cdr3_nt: TGTGCCAGCAGTTACGACGGGTATTCACCCCTCCACTTT; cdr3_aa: CASSYDGYSPLHF
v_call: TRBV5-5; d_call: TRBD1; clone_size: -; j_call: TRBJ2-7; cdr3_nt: TGTGCCAGCAGCTTGAAACGGGACAGCAGCTACGAGCAGTACTTC; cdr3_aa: CASSLKRDSSYEQYF
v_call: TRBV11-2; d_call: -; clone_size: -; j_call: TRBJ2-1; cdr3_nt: TGTGCCAGCAGCTTATCTTACAATGAGCAGTTCTTC; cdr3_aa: CASSLSYNEQFF
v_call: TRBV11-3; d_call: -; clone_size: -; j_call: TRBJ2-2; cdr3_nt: TGTGCCAGCAGCTTAGGACAGAACACCGGGGAGCTGTTTTTT; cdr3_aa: CASSLGQNTGELFF
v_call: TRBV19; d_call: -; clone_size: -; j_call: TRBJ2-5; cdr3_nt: TGTGCCAGTAGTGGTCGGCAAGAGACCCAGTACTTC; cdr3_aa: CASSGRQETQYF
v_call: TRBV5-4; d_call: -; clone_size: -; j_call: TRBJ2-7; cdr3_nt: TGTGCCAGCAGCTTGGGGGGGGCAGGCGAAGAGGAGCAGTACTTC; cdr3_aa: CASSLGGAGEEEQYF